These 4 T cell receptor beta chains originate from one sample sequenced in a study of T cell responses to AZD1222 COVID-19 vaccine. Method: immunoSEQ multiplex PCR; TCRdb's copy keeps in-frame clones and lacks some. This sample yields around 140,000 clones, of which about 93% are seen a single time; approximately 5.4% belongs to the top ten. The starting material was peripheral blood, obtained on day 0 of AZD1222 vaccination. The receptors were gathered from an adult in good health.

The rearrangement joins TRBV9 to TRBJ1-5; no firm D call. Trimming took 7 bases from V and 10 from J, leaving 12 bases between them. CDR3 length equals 11 residues. Germline loops: CDR1 SGDLS, CDR2 YYNGEE. CDR3 in amino acids: CASGDISPQHF. The CDR3 region has the DNA TGTGCCAGCGGAGACATTTCTCCCCAGCATTTT. The full variable domain, completed using reference TRBV9 and TRBJ1-5, is DSGVTQTPKHLITATGQRVTLRCSPRSGDLSVYWYQQSLDQGLQFLIQYYNGEERAKGNILERFSAQQFPDLHSELNLSSLELGDSALYFCASGDISPQHFGDGTRLSIL.

This clone was recorded a few times. The CDR3 bases are TGTGCCAGCAGCGCTACAGGGACCTTTAACGAGCAGTACTTC. This gives the protein CASSATGTFNEQYF. The chain is built from TRBV9 and TRBJ2-7, with D possibly TRBD1 on 6 matching bases. The CDR3 loop spans 14 amino acids. Looked up from germline, CDR1 is SGDLS and CDR2 is YYNGEE. V lost 3 bases to trimming and J lost 5 bases, with 15 bases between them.

This sequence joins TRBV4-1 and TRBJ2-7; 8 bases map to TRBD1. This CDR3 spans 17 amino acids. Germline-derived CDR1 and CDR2 are MGHRA and YSYEKL. Losses at the gene ends were 0 bases for V and 0 bases for J; bases not matched to a gene: 7. The CDR3 bases are TGCGCCAGCAGCCAAGAAGGGGGGACAGGCAGCTCCTACGAGCAGTACTTC. It is translated as CASSQEGGTGSSYEQYF.

CDR3 amino acids: CASSNRTSGFNEQFF. CDR3 DNA: TGTGCCAGCAGCAATCGGACTAGCGGCTTCAATGAGCAGTTCTTC. The V and J genes are TRBV21-1 and TRBJ2-1; the table names TRBD2, a call not compared with the DNA. TRBV21-1 is a recognized pseudogene. This CDR3 contains 15 residues.